These 10 T cell receptor beta chains share one sample of origin, sequenced in a study of T-cell memory formation after mild COVID-19. Via MiXCR, TCRdb re-called the 5' RACE reads, giving one row per CDR3 protein. This table has some 82,000 distinct CDR3 sequences, around 13% appearing once. Sequencing was done on a sample of PBMCs or a T cell subset sorted from them (not recorded which). Receptor source: a man aged 18 to 35 who had mild COVID-19 (a few samples of this study predate the infection). Cell type and time point are not known.

For the CDR3, the DNA is TGTGCCAGCAGCCCGACGACAGGGGGGCGGACTGAGCAGTTCTTC. It yields the protein CASSPTTGGRTEQFF. V usage is TRBV7-9 and J usage is TRBJ2-1; 9 bases line up with TRBD1. The CDR3 runs 15 residues. V lost 5 bases, J lost 9 bases, and 11 bases stayed unmatched. CDR1 SEHNR and CDR2 FQNEAQ come from the germline V gene (reference sequence).

V usage is TRBV3-1 and J usage is TRBJ2-1; 7 bases map to TRBD1. Germline V gene sequence: CDR1 LGHDT, CDR2 YNNKEL (reference sequence). J gave up 6 bases and V 2 bases, and 4 bases lay outside the gene matches. CDR3 length: 14 amino acids. The CDR3 coding sequence is TGTGCCAGCAGCCAATTTGACAGGGTCAATGAGCAGTTCTTC. It is translated as CASSQFDRVNEQFF.

This rearrangement joins TRBV4-1 to TRBJ1-1; 9 bases line up with TRBD1. Unmatched junction bases numbered 4, after V lost 3 bases and J lost 8 bases. The CDR3 covers 13 residues. Germline values: CDR1 MGHRA, CDR2 YSYEKL. The DNA of the CDR3 is TGCGCCAGCAGCCAGAGCGGGACAGGGGAAGCTTTCTTT. Protein product: CASSQSGTGEAFF.

This clonotype has only a few counts. V gene TRBV6-5 combines with J gene TRBJ1-6; no clear D gene. The V and J ends lost 6 bases and 10 bases respectively, with 13 bases between them. Germline loops: CDR1 MNHEY, CDR2 SVGAGI. The CDR3 spans 13 residues. CDR3 nucleotides: TGTGCCAGCAGCCTCGGTTATCGGTCACCCCTCCACTTT. This sequence encodes CASSLGYRSPLHF.

This clonotype has a handful of counts. The V call is TRBV4-1, the J call TRBJ2-5; D remains unclear. CDR1 is MGHRA and CDR2 is YSYEKL in the germline V gene. V was clipped by 0 bases and J by 5 bases, with 19 bases between them. The CDR3 length is 17 residues. For the CDR3, the DNA is TGCGCCAGCAGCCAAGACCCACATTTGACGCTCCGGGAGACCCAGTACTTC. Amino acids: CASSQDPHLTLRETQYF.

The chain recombines TRBV29-1 with TRBJ2-5; no reliable D call. This CDR3 has 13 amino acids. V dropped 8 bases and J dropped 5 bases, with 18 bases sitting between them. CDR1 and CDR2 (germline): SQVTM, ANQGSEA. CDR3 protein: CSLSGGRLETQYF. CDR3 coding DNA: TGCAGCCTCTCAGGCGGCAGGTTGGAGACCCAGTACTTC.

V is TRBV4-1 and J is TRBJ2-1; D unresolved. Germline loops: CDR1 MGHRA, CDR2 YSYEKL. This CDR3 has 13 amino acids. Trimming left V 2 bases short and J 9 bases short, with 11 bases between. The CDR3 sequence is CASSQKGSGEQFF. The CDR3, as DNA: TGCGCCAGCAGCCAAAAGGGTTCGGGTGAGCAGTTCTTC.

This clonotype was counted only a few times. This chain connects TRBV27 to TRBJ1-1; D ambiguous. Germline V gene data show CDR1 as MNHEY and CDR2 as SMNVEV (reference sequence). V shed 3 bases and J shed 3 bases, with 14 bases lying between them. The CDR3 loop spans 15 amino acids. The CDR3: CASSLYLASDTEAFF. The CDR3 bases are TGTGCCAGCAGTTTGTATCTTGCGTCGGACACTGAAGCTTTCTTT.

This chain joins TRBV5-1 and TRBJ2-1; D is ambiguous. The germline V and J ends were trimmed by 5 bases and 1 base, with 10 bases remaining between them. The CDR3 is made up of 14 amino acids. Germline V gene data show CDR1 as SGHRS and CDR2 as YFSETQ. CDR3 amino acids: CASRWRVSYNEQFF. The CDR3 DNA reads TGCGCCAGCAGGTGGAGAGTATCCTACAATGAGCAGTTCTTC.

This clonotype was seen a few times. CDR3 residues: CATSGTQGLNEQFF. The DNA of the CDR3 is TGTGCCACCAGTGGGACTCAGGGACTCAATGAGCAGTTCTTC. V is TRBV24-1 and J is TRBJ2-1; D is perhaps TRBD2 (6 bases). Germline assignment: CDR1 KGHDR and CDR2 SFDVKD. CDR3 length equals 14 residues. V lost 5 bases and J 6 bases, leaving 13 bases between the germline ends.